Below, one T cell receptor (beta chain) is given with its context. Treatment denoted: about 20 received Ad26.COV2.S at low or high dose, single or two shots; about five received placebo; per-sample allocation not given. Specimens were obtained on day 63 following the first vaccine or placebo injection. The shot given was an Ad26 vector that makes Wuhan-strain SARS-CoV-2 spike. CDR1 is LGHNA and CDR2 is YSLEER in the germline V gene. The CDR3 has 15 residues. Trimming removed 0 bases from V and 6 bases from J, with 14 bases in between. This entry belongs to a study of Ad26.COV2.S vaccination and SARS-CoV-2 variants. TCRdb's copy holds only in-frame clones and misses some; the assay was immunoSEQ multiplex PCR. Of some 370,000 clones detected, approximately 83% appear once; the ten largest clones hold almost 7.5%.

The receptor comes from a person aged 18-60 years who received the Ad26.COV2.S COVID-19 vaccine or a placebo. The sample consisted of peripheral blood, taken in a trial of Ad26.COV2.S vaccine versus placebo. J is TRBJ1-1 and V is TRBV4-3, with unresolved D. For the CDR3, the DNA is TGCGCCAGCAGCCAAGATCCCGCCCTACCCCCTGAAGCTTTCTTT. As protein: CASSQDPALPPEAFF.